This TCR beta chain was observed in a study of blood T cell repertoires in COVID-19. Study information: In each case, the material was cDNA or gDNA derived from T cells, B-cell-depleted T cells, or PBMCs.

Cohorts were based on clinical histories the participants reported. Within 2 weeks before study entry, exposed participants met a COVID-19 case. Germline CDR1 is MGHDK and CDR2 is SYGVNS. This CDR3 is built from 15 residues. J was trimmed by 6 bases and V by 3 bases; bases with no gene match: 8. How the authors handled the data: Quantification of nucleated cells was approximated via reference gene primer amplification. Data came from immunoSEQ multiplex PCR; TCRdb stores just in-frame clones and leaves some out. D and trimming come from the DNA, and the V and J calls and clone size come from that table. The sample holds 210,000 or so clones, 83% seen once.

The rearrangement links TRBV25-1 to TRBJ2-4; 7 bases are a match to TRBD1. The sequencing input was PBMCs or T cells enriched from blood (not recorded which). This receptor was obtained from a woman aged 45-60 years who had been exposed to COVID-19. In nucleotides, the CDR3 is TGTGCCAGCAGTGACTCCGGACAGGCGGGAAACATTCAGTACTTC. Translating gives CASSDSGQAGNIQYF.